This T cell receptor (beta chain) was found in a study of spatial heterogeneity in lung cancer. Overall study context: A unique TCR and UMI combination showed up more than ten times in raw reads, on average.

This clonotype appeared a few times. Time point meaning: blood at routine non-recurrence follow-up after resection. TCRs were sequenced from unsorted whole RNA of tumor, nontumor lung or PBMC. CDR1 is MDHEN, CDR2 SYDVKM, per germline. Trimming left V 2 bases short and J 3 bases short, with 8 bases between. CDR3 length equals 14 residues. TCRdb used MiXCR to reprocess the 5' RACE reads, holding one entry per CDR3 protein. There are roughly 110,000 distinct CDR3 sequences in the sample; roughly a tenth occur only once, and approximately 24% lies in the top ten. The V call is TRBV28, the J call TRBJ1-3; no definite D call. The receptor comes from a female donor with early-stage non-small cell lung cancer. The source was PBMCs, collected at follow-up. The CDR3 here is CASSLGSRGNTIYF. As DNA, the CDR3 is TGTGCCAGCAGTTTAGGGTCCCGTGGAAACACCATATATTTT.